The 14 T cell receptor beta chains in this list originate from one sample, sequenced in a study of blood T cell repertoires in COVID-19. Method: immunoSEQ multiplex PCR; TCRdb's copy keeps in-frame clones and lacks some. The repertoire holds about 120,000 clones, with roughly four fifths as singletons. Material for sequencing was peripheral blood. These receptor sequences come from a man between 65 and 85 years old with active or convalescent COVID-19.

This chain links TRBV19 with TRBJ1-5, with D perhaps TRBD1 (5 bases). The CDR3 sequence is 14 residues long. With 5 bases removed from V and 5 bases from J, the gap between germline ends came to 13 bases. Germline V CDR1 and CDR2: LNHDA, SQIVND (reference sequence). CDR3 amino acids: CASSSGGVHQPQHF. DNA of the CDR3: TGTGCCAGTAGTTCGGGGGGAGTACATCAGCCCCAGCATTTT.

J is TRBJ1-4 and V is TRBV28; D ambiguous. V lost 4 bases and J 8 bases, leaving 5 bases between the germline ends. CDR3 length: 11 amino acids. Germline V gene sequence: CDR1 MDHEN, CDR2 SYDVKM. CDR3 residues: CASSSPEKLFF. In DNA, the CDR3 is TGTGCCAGCAGTTCTCCGGAAAAACTGTTTTTT. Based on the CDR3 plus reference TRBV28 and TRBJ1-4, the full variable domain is DVKVTQSSRYLVKRTGEKVFLECVQDMDHENMFWYRQDPGLGLRLIYFSYDVKMKEKGDIPEGYSVSREKKERFSLILESASTNQTSMYLCASSSPEKLFFGSGTQLSVL.

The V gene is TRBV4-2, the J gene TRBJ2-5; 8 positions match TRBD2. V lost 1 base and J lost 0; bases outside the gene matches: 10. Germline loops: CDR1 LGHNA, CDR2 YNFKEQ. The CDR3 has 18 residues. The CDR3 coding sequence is TGTGCCAGCAGCCAAGTTTTGGGGGGACTAGACTACCAAGAGACCCAGTACTTC. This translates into CASSQVLGGLDYQETQYF.

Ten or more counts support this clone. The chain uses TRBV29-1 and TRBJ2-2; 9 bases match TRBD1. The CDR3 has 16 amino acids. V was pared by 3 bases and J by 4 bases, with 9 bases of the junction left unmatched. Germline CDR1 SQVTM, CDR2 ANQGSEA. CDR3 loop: CSVEAGQGGRTGELFF. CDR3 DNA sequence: TGCAGCGTTGAGGCGGGACAGGGAGGGCGCACCGGGGAGCTGTTTTTT.

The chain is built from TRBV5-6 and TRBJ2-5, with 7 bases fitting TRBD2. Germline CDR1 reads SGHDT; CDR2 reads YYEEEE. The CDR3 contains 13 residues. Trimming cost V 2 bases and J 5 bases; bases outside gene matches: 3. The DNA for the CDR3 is TGTGCCAGCAGCTTTGGGGGGGACGAGACCCAGTACTTC. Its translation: CASSFGGDETQYF. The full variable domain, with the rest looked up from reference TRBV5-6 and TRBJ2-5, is DAGVTQSPTHLIKTRGQQVTLRCSPKSGHDTVSWYQQALGQGPQFIFQYYEEEERQRGNFPDRFSGHQFPNYSSELNVNALLLGDSALYLCASSFGGDETQYFGPGTRLLVL.

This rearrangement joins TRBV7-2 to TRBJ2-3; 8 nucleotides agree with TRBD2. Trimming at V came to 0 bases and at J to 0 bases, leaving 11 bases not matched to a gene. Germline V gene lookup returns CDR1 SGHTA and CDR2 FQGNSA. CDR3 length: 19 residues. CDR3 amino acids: CASSLAPTGGLQSTDTQYF. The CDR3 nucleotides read TGTGCCAGCAGCTTAGCGCCGACGGGGGGGCTTCAAAGCACAGATACGCAGTATTTT.

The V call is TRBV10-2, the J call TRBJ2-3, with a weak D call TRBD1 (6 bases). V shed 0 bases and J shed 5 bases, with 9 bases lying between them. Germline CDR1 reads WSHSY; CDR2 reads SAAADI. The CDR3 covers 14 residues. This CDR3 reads CASSESTGRDTQYF. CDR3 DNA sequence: TGCGCCAGCAGTGAGTCTACAGGGCGAGATACGCAGTATTTT.

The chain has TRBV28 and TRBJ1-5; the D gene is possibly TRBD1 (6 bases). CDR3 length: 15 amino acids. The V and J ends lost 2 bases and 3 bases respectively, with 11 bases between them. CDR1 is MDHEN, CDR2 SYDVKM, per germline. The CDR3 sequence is CASSLGVGANQPQHF. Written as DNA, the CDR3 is TGTGCCAGCAGTTTAGGGGTGGGGGCCAATCAGCCCCAGCATTTT.

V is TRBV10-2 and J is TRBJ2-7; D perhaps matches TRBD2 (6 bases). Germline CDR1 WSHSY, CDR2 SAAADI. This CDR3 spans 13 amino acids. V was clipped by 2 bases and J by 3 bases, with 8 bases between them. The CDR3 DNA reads TGCGCCAGCAGTGAGACTAGCCTCTACGAGCAGTACTTC. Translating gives CASSETSLYEQYF.

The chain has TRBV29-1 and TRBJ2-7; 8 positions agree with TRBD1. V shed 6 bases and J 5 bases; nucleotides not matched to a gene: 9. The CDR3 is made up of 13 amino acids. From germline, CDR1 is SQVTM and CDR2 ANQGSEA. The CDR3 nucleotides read TGCAGCGTCGCGCAGGGGGCGCGGAACGAGCAGTACTTC. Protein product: CSVAQGARNEQYF.

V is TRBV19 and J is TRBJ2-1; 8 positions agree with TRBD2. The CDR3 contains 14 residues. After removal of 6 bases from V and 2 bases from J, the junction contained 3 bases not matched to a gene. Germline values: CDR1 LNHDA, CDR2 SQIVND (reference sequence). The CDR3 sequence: CASRAGGTYNEQFF. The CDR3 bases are TGTGCCAGTAGGGCGGGAGGCACCTACAATGAGCAGTTCTTC.

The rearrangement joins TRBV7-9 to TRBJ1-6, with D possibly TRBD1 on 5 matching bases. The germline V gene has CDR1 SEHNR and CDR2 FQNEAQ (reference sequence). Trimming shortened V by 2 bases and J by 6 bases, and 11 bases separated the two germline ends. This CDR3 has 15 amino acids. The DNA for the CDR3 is TGTGCCAGCAGCTTAAACGCTGGGGCTAATTCACCCCTCCACTTT. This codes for CASSLNAGANSPLHF.

The CDR3 here is CASSLITGHYGYTF. CDR3 coding DNA: TGTGCCAGCAGTTTAATTACAGGACACTATGGCTACACCTTC. J is TRBJ1-2 and V is TRBV7-2; possible D gene TRBD1, 5 bases. Germline assignment: CDR1 SGHTA and CDR2 FQGNSA. V gave up 6 bases and J gave up 3 bases, with 14 bases separating them. The CDR3 extends over 14 amino acids.

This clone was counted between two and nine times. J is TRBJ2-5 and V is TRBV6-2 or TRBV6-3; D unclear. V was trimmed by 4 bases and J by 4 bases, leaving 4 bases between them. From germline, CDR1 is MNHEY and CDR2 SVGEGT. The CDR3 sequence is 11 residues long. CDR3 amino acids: CASSWRETQYF. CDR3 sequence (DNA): TGTGCCAGCAGTTGGAGAGAGACCCAGTACTTC.